This TCR beta chain was recorded in a study of Tregs in tolerant kidney transplant recipients. The CDR3 has 16 residues. Per germline, CDR1 MNHNY and CDR2 SVGAGI (reference sequence). V dropped 5 bases and J dropped 0 bases, with 15 bases sitting between them. Recipients received nonmyeloablative bone marrow transplants from related graft donors, with transient mixed chimerism. Thawed PBMCs were FACS-sorted into unstimulated CD4+CD25+CD127- regulatory T cells, CD4+CD25- non-regulatory cells, CD4 and CD8 cells. Overall study results and limits: The most relevant donor-specific Treg TCRbeta repertoire apparently came from expansion with activated donor B cells.

Regarding this clone: Its antigen is undetermined.

The data were produced by immunoSEQ multiplex PCR, yet TCRdb's version contains in-frame clones alone and is incomplete. The sample records about 90,000 clones, 93% being singletons. The sequence derives from a human patient who received a combined kidney and bone marrow transplant. The graft donor may be the source of some T cells. The V gene is TRBV6-6, the J gene TRBJ2-3, with D unresolved. The sequencing here drew on CD4+ T cells from blood (PBMCs), taken 12 months after the transplant. The CDR3 region has the DNA TGTGCCAGCAGTCGATTAGAGGTAGCTAGCACAGATACGCAGTATTTT. Its protein is CASSRLEVASTDTQYF.